This T cell receptor beta chain was found in a study of beta chain features in type 1 diabetes. Expressed TCRB transcripts were sequenced, since all the RNA that had been isolated was reverse transcribed. The table came from immunoSEQ multiplex PCR; TCRdb's copy has only in-frame clones and leaves some out. The data contain 250,000 or so clones, around 26% of them singletons. Germline-derived CDR1 and CDR2 are SGHRS and YFSETQ. The CDR3 covers 14 residues. Trimming removed 3 bases from V and 4 bases from J, with 11 bases in between. This clone occurred a few times. The chain has TRBV5-1 and TRBJ1-5, with a possible D match to TRBD1 (6 bases). This receptor was obtained from a man aged 30-40 years in good health. Sequences were obtained from central memory CD4+ T cells from blood. Written as DNA, the CDR3 is TGCGCCAGCAGCTCGAACGGACAGAATCAGCCCCAGCATTTT. Translated, it gives CASSSNGQNQPQHF.